This T cell receptor (beta chain) was sequenced for a study of T cell responses to AZD1222 COVID-19 vaccine. Study-level results: Reports indicate that nearly half of spike-specific TCRs are directed at unmutated variant regions. Repertoires were sampled only after the peak T cell response. A mostly white British donor set with more females was recruited, and clonal diversity was possibly underestimated.

Produced via immunoSEQ multiplex PCR; TCRdb's table is partial and in-frame only. Here the sample spans more than 110,000 clones, 80% to 90% being singletons. Turning to this clone: The antigen is not known.

Trimming shortened V by 3 bases and J by 2 bases, and 11 bases separated the two germline ends. Per the germline V gene, CDR1 is KGHSH and CDR2 is LQKENI. CDR3 length equals 14 residues. Source: peripheral blood, taken on day 0 of AZD1222 vaccination. The rearrangement links TRBV18 to TRBJ2-7; the D gene is possibly TRBD2 (6 bases). This TCR was sampled from an adult in good health. The CDR3 DNA follows: TGTGCCAGCTCACCGGCGGGGCGAACCTACGAGCAGTACTTC. Residues: CASSPAGRTYEQYF.